Listed here is a single T cell receptor beta chain. Its cognate antigen is unknown. A multiplex PCR was run with 60 Vbeta primers and 13 Jbeta primers. The method was immunoSEQ multiplex PCR; TCRdb's version includes in-frame clones alone and lacks a portion of them. This table holds about 100,000 clones, 65% to 75% found once. This specimen belongs to a study of cytomegalovirus exposure and HLA in healthy donors. Study outcomes and limitations: Later analysis identified a missense DCLRE1C variant that was linked to TCR beta V- and J-gene trimming.

V was clipped by 5 bases and J by 5 bases; unmatched bases: 14. Germline V gives CDR1 SEHNR, CDR2 FQNEAQ (reference sequence). The CDR3 contains 17 residues. Sequenced material: PBMCs. The receptor's source is a woman aged 70 to 79 in good health and CMV-seropositive. The chain links TRBV7-9 to TRBJ2-1; 8 bases are a match to TRBD1. CDR3 bases: TGTGCCAGCAGCCTTCAAGGTGGACAGGGCGGCGACAATGAGCAGTTCTTC. It specifies CASSLQGGQGGDNEQFF.